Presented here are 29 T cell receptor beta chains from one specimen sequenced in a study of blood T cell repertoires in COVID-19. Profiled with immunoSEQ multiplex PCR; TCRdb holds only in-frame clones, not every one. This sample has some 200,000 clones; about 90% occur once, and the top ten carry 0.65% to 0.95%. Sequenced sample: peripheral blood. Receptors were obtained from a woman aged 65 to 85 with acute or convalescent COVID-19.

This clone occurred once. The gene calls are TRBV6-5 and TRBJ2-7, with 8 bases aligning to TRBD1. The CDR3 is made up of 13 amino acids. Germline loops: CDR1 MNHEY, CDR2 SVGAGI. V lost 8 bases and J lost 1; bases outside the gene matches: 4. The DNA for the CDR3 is TGTGCCAGCGGGGACAGGCCGTCCTACGAGCAGTACTTC. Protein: CASGDRPSYEQYF.

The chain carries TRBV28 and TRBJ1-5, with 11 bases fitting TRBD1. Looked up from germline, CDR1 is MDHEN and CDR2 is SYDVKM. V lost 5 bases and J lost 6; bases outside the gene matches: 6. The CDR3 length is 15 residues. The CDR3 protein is CASSPGQGAGQPQHF. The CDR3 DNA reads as TGTGCCAGCAGTCCTGGACAGGGGGCTGGTCAGCCCCAGCATTTT.

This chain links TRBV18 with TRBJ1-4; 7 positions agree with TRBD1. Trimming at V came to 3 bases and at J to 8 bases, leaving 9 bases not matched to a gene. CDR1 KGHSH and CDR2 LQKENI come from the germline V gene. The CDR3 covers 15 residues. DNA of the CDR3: TGTGCCAGCTCACCGCCCGGGACAGATTTCGAAAAACTGTTTTTT. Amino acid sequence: CASSPPGTDFEKLFF.

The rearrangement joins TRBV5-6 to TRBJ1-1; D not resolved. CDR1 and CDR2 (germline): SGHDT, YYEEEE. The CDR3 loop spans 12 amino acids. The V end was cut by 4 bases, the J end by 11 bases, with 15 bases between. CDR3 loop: CASSPEGGRAFF. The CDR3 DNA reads TGTGCCAGCAGCCCGGAGGGCGGGCGGGCTTTCTTT.

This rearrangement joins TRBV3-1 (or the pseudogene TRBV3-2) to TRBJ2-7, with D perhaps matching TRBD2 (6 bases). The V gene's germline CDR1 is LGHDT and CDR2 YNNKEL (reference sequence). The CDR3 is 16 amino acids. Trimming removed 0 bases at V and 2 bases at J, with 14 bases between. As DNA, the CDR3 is TGTGCCAGCAGCCAAGATTTGGCTAGCGCAACCTACGAGCAGTACTTC. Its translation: CASSQDLASATYEQYF.

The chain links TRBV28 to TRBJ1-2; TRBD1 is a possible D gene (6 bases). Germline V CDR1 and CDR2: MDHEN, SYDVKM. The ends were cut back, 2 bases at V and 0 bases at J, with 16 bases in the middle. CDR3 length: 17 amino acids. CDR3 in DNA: TGTGCCAGCAGTTTAAACGGCTGGGACACACCTAACTATGGCTACACCTTC. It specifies CASSLNGWDTPNYGYTF.

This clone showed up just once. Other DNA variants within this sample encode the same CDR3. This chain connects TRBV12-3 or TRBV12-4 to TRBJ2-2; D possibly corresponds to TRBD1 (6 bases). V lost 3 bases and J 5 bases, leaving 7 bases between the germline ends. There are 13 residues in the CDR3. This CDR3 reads CASSFQGTGELFF. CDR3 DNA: TGTGCCAGCAGTTTCCAGGGGACCGGGGAGCTGTTTTTT.

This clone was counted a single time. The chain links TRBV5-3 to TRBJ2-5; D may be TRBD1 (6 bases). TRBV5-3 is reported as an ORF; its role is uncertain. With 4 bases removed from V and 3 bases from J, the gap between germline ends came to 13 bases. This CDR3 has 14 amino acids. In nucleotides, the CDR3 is TGTGCCAGAAGCAACCGGGACACAGAAGAGACCCAGTACTTC. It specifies CARSNRDTEETQYF.

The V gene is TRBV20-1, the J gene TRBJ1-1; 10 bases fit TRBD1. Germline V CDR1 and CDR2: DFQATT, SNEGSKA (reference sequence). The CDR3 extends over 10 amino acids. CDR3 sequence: CRGQGTEAFF. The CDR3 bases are TGCAGGGGACAGGGGACTGAAGCTTTCTTT.

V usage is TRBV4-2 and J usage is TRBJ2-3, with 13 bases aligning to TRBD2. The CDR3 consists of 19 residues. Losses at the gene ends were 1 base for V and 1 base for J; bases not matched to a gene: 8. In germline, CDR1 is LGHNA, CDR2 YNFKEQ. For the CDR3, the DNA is TGTGCCAGCAGCCAAGCGAGGACTAGCGGGGGTGGAGGCACAGATACGCAGTATTTT. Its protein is CASSQARTSGGGGTDTQYF.

Here the CDR3 reads CASSPRGQTQYF. The CDR3 DNA reads TGTGCCAGCAGCCCGCGGGGACAGACCCAGTACTTC. This rearrangement joins TRBV3-1 (or the pseudogene TRBV3-2) to TRBJ2-5; perhaps TRBD2 as D (6 bases). V lost 4 bases, J lost 6 bases, and 9 bases lay in between. The germline V gene has CDR1 LGHDT and CDR2 YNNKEL (reference sequence). This CDR3 region has 12 residues.

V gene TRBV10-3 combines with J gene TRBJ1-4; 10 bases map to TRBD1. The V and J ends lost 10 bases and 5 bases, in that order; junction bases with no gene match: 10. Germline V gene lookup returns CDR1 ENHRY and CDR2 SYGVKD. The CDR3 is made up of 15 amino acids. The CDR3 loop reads CATRDRGILNEKLFF. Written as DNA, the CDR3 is TGTGCCACCAGGGACAGGGGAATTTTAAATGAAAAACTGTTTTTT.

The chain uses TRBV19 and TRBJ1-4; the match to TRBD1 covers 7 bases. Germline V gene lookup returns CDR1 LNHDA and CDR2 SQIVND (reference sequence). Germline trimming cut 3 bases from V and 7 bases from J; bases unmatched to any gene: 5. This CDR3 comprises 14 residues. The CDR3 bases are TGTGCCAGTAGTATGAGACAGGGAACTGAAAAACTGTTTTTT. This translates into CASSMRQGTEKLFF.

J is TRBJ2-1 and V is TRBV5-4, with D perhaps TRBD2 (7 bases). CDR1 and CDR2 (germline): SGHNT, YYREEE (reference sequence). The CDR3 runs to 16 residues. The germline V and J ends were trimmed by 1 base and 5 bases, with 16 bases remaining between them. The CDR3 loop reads CASSLRGALLNNEQFF. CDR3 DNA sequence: TGTGCCAGCAGCTTGCGGGGGGCCCTGTTGAACAATGAGCAGTTCTTC.

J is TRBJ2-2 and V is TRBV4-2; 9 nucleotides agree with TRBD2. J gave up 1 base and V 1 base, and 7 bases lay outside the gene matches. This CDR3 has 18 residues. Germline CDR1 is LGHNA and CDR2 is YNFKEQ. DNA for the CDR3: TGTGCCAGCAGCCAAGCCCTTAGCGGGAGAGTGAACACCGGGGAGCTGTTTTTT. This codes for CASSQALSGRVNTGELFF.

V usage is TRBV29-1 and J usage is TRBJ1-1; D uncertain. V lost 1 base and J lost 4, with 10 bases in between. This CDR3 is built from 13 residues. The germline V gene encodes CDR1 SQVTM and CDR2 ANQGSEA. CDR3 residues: CSVEAHIGTEAFF. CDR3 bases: TGCAGCGTTGAAGCCCACATTGGCACTGAAGCTTTCTTT.

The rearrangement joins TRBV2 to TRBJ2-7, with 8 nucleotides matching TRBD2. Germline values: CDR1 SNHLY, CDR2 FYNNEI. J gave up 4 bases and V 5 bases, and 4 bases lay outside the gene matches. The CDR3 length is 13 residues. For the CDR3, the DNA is TGTGCCAGCAGTTTAGCGGGGAGGTACGAGCAGTACTTC. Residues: CASSLAGRYEQYF.

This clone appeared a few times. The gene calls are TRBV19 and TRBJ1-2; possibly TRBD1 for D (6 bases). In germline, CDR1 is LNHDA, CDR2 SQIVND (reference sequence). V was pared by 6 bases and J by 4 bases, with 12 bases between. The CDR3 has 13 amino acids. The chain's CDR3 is CASRAGGTYGYTF. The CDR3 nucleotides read TGTGCCAGTAGGGCGGGGGGCACCTATGGCTACACCTTC.

The CDR3 DNA sequence: TGTGCCAGCAGGGGCCTGGGAGAGACCCAGTACTTC. Translation gives CASRGLGETQYF. The chain combines TRBV2 with TRBJ2-5; D is ambiguous. Trimming stripped 6 bases from V and 4 bases from J, with 9 bases between. This CDR3 has 12 residues. Germline loops: CDR1 SNHLY, CDR2 FYNNEI.

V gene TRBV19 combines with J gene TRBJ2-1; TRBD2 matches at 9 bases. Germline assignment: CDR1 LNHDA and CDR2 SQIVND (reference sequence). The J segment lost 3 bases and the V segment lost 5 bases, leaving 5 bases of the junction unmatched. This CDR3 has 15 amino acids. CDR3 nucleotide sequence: TGTGCCAGTAGTCGTAGCGGGGGCCTCTACAATGAGCAGTTCTTC. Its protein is CASSRSGGLYNEQFF.

DNA of the CDR3: TGTGCCAGCAGACTAGCCCGAGACCTATACGAGCAGTACTTC. It specifies CASRLARDLYEQYF. This chain joins TRBV6-5 and TRBJ2-7; tentatively, D is TRBD2 (6 bases). Germline CDR1 reads MNHEY; CDR2 reads SVGAGI. This CDR3 comprises 14 residues. Trimming left V 6 bases short and J 4 bases short, with 16 bases between.

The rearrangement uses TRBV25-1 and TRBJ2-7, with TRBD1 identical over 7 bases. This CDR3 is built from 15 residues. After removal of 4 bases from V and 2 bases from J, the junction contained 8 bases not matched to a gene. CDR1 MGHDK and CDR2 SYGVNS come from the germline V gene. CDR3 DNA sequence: TGTGCCAGCAGTGCCGCGACAGGGATCACCTACGAGCAGTACTTC. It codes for CASSAATGITYEQYF.

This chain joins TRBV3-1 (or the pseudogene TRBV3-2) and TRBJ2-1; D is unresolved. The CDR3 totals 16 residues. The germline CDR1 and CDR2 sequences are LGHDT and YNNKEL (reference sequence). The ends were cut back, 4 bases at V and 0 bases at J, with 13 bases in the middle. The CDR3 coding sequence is TGTGCCAGCAGCCTGCTGAGCGCGAGCTCCTACAATGAGCAGTTCTTC. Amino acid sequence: CASSLLSASSYNEQFF.

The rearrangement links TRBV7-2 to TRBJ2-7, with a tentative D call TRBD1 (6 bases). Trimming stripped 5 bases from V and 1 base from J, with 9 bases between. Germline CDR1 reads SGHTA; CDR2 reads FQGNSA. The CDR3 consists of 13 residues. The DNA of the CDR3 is TGTGCCAGCAGCCCAGGGGCATCCTACGAGCAGTACTTC. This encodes CASSPGASYEQYF.

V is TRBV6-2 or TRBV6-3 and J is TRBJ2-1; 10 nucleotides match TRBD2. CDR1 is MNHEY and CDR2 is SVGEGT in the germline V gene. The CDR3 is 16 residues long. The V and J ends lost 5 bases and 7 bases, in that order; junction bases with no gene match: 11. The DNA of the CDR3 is TGTGCCAGCAGTCTGGGGGGAGCGGGAGGGCAAAATGAGCAGTTCTTC. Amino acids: CASSLGGAGGQNEQFF.

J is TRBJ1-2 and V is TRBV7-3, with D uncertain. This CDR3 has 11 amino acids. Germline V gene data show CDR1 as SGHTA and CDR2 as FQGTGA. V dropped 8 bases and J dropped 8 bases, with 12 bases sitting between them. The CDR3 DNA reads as TGTGCCAGCGGATCCGGCGGGGGCTACACCTTC. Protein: CASGSGGGYTF.

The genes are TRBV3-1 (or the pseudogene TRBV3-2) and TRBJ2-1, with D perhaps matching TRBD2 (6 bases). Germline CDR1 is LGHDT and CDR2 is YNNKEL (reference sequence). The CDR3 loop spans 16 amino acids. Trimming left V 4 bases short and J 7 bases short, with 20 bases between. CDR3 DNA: TGTGCCAGCAGCCCTGGGTTATGGAGGGCAGAGAATGAGCAGTTCTTC. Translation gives CASSPGLWRAENEQFF.

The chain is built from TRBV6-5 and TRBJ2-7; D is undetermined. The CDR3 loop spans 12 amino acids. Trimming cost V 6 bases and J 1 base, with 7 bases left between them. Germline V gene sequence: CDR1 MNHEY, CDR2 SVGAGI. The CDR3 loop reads CASRLLSYEQYF. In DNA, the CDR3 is TGTGCCAGCAGACTGCTATCCTACGAGCAGTACTTC.

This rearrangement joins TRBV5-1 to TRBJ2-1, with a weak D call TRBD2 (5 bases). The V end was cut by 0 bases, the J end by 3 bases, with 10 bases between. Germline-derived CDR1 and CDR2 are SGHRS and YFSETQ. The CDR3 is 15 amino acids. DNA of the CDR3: TGCGCCAGCAGCTTGGCCGGGGAACTCTACAATGAGCAGTTCTTC. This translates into CASSLAGELYNEQFF.